The source of this T cell receptor (beta chain) is a study of identical twins. Study conclusions and caveats: Models came in too low on out-of-frame TCR alpha sharing in monozygotic twins.

Points on this clonotype: Antigen specificity is unknown.

The CDR3 length is 15 residues. Looked up from germline, CDR1 is SGHTA and CDR2 is FQGNSA. V lost 2 bases, J lost 3 bases, and 8 bases lay in between. TCRdb itself ran the 5' RACE reads through MiXCR, one entry per CDR3 protein. The sample contains a few hundred thousand distinct CDR3 sequences, roughly an eighth of which appear only once. Another study also made use of these data, one on yellow fever vaccine responses in identical twins.

The sequenced sample was CD4+ T cells sorted from blood. The V call is TRBV7-2, the J call TRBJ2-6; no clear D. This sequence was found in a woman aged 18-29 years in good health. This CDR3 reads CASSLTRVGANVLTF. CDR3 DNA sequence: TGTGCCAGCAGCTTAACAAGGGTTGGGGCCAACGTCCTGACTTTC. Combining the CDR3 with reference TRBV7-2 and TRBJ2-6 gives the whole variable domain GAGVSQSPSNKVTEKGKDVELRCDPISGHTALYWYRQSLGQGLEFLIYFQGNSAPDKSGLPSDRFSAERTGGSVSTLTIQRTQQEDSAVYLCASSLTRVGANVLTFGAGSRLTVL.